Each of the 10 T cell receptor beta chains below was sequenced from the same sample in a study of T cells in Graves' hyperthyroidism and ophthalmopathy (dated by TCRdb to between 2018 and 2021). The library was generated by multiplex PCR. These reads were obtained on an Illumina HiSeq 2000. The TCR beta CDR3 regions were amplified from RNA transcripts. For the first round of RT-PCR on the TCR CDR3, the HTBI primer set was used together with the Qiagen OneStep RT-PCR kit. TCRdb ran its own pipeline on the public reads, namely fastp trimming at Q25 and MiXCR clone calling, and kept in-frame beta chains. Identical CDR3 proteins give one entry, which carries the most common genes and DNA. Across this sample there are 650,000 to 750,000 distinct CDR3 sequences, with around 15% seen only once. The top ten constitute roughly 10% of the sample. Material: blood. Receptors originate from a woman younger than 35 with Graves' hyperthyroidism.

In this sample, this clonotype turned up many times. This sequence joins TRBV28 and TRBJ2-1; D not certain. CDR3 length: 12 amino acids. V was shortened by 5 bases and J by 7 bases, with 9 bases between the two germline ends. Germline lookup yields CDR1 MDHEN and CDR2 SYDVKM. CDR3 nucleotide sequence: TGTGCCAGCAGTCAGGATGGAAATGAGCAGTTCTTC. This sequence encodes CASSQDGNEQFF.

This clonotype came up many times. This chain links TRBV20-1 with TRBJ1-2; TRBD1 agrees at 8 bases. After removal of 3 bases from V and 1 base from J, the junction contained 1 base not matched to a gene. This CDR3 has 13 residues. CDR1 and CDR2 (germline): DFQATT, SNEGSKA (reference sequence). The DNA for the CDR3 is TGCAGTGCTAGGGACAGGGTTAACTATGGCTACACCTTC. Translating it yields CSARDRVNYGYTF.

There are many counts of this clonotype. At one of its ends the junction is not consistent with the germline gene, which may arise from a read error. The rearrangement joins TRBV24-1 to TRBJ2-1, with a tentative D call TRBD1 (5 bases). The germline CDR1 and CDR2 sequences are KGHDR and SFDVKD. There are 14 residues in the CDR3. The CDR3 DNA sequence: TGTGCCACTAGTGGACACCGCACTGTCAATGAGCAGTTCTTC. Its protein is CATSGHRTVNEQFF.

This clonotype has more than one count but fewer than ten. The V call is TRBV28, the J call TRBJ1-5; 7 bases line up with TRBD1. The V and J ends lost 3 bases and 0 bases, in that order; junction bases with no gene match: 5. Germline V gives CDR1 MDHEN, CDR2 SYDVKM. CDR3 length: 16 residues. This CDR3 is CASSFRTGYSNQPQHF. In DNA, the CDR3 is TGTGCCAGCAGTTTCAGGACAGGTTATAGCAATCAGCCCCAGCATTTT.

The chain couples TRBV6-5 to TRBJ2-1, with 11 bases matching TRBD2. CDR3 size: 17 residues. Germline values: CDR1 MNHEY, CDR2 SVGAGI. The V gene end was trimmed by 0 bases and the J gene end by 6 bases; junction bases not matched to a gene: 7. The CDR3 DNA reads as TGTGCCAGCAGTTACTCGCGGGGTAGCGGGAGGGCCAATGAGCAGTTCTTC. Amino acids: CASSYSRGSGRANEQFF.

This clonotype showed up just a few times. V gene TRBV4-1 combines with J gene TRBJ2-1, with 11 positions matching TRBD2. CDR1 and CDR2 (germline): MGHRA, YSYEKL. V was clipped by 0 bases and J by 4 bases; unmatched bases: 5. The length of the CDR3 is 17 residues. The CDR3 bases are TGCGCCAGCAGCCAAGAGACAAGACTAGCGGGATACAATGAGCAGTTCTTC. As protein: CASSQETRLAGYNEQFF.

This clonotype showed up many times. The J gene is TRBJ2-5, the V gene TRBV28; 8 nucleotides align to TRBD2. The CDR3 spans 14 residues. J was trimmed by 4 bases and V by 7 bases; bases with no gene match: 8. Germline lookup yields CDR1 MDHEN and CDR2 SYDVKM. CDR3 in amino acids: CASTSGGVRETQYF. CDR3 nucleotide sequence: TGTGCCAGCACTTCCGGGGGGGTTCGAGAGACCCAGTACTTC. The full variable domain, completed using reference TRBV28 and TRBJ2-5, is DVKVTQSSRYLVKRTGEKVFLECVQDMDHENMFWYRQDPGLGLRLIYFSYDVKMKEKGDIPEGYSVSREKKERFSLILESASTNQTSMYLCASTSGGVRETQYFGPGTRLLVL.

The rearrangement uses TRBV6-1 and TRBJ2-1; D possibly corresponds to TRBD1 (5 bases). Germline-derived CDR1 and CDR2 are MNHNS and SASEGT. This CDR3 spans 16 amino acids. Trimming took 2 bases from V and 0 from J, leaving 11 bases between them. CDR3 coding DNA: TGTGCCAGCAGTGAATGGGGCGATAGCTCCTACAATGAGCAGTTCTTC. Its translation is CASSEWGDSSYNEQFF.

This clonotype was seen a handful of times. In DNA form, the CDR3 reads TGTGCCACCAGAGGCCCGGACGGAGACGAGCAGTACTTC. Protein product: CATRGPDGDEQYF. The rearrangement joins TRBV24-1 to TRBJ2-7, with D unresolved. The ends were cut back, 7 bases at V and 5 bases at J, with 14 bases in the middle. The germline gives CDR1 KGHDR, CDR2 SFDVKD. CDR3 size: 13 residues.

This clonotype has just a few counts. This sequence joins TRBV28 and TRBJ2-1; 9 positions match TRBD2. The germline V gene encodes CDR1 MDHEN and CDR2 SYDVKM. The V and J ends lost 1 base and 8 bases, in that order; junction bases with no gene match: 27. The CDR3 length is 22 residues. The CDR3 sequence: CASSLYTPRGRRIAGVNHEQFF. Written as DNA, the CDR3 is TGTGCCAGCAGTTTATATACGCCAAGGGGAAGGAGAATAGCGGGAGTAAACCATGAGCAGTTCTTC.